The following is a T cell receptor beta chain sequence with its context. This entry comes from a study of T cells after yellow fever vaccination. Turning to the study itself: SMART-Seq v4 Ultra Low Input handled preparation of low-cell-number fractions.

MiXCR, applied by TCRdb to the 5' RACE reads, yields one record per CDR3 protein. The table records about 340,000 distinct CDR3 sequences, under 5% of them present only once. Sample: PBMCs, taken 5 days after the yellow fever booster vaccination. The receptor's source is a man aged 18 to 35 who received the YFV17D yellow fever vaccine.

CDR3 nucleotides: TGTGCCAGTCGGGGAGGGGGGGGTCAGCCCCAGCATTTT. Protein product: CASRGGGGQPQHF. The gene calls are TRBV25-1 and TRBJ1-5; possible D gene TRBD1, 6 bases. Deletions cut 9 bases from V and 6 bases from J, with 15 bases between. CDR3 length: 13 amino acids. CDR1 and CDR2 (germline): MGHDK, SYGVNS.